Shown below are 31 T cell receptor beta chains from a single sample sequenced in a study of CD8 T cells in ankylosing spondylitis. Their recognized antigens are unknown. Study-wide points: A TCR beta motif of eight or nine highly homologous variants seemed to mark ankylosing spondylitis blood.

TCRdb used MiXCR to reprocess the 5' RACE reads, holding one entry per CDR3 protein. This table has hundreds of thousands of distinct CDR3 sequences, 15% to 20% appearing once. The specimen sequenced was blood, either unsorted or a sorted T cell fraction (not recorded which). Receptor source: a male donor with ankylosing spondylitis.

This CDR3 is CSPNSRQNTEAFF. CDR3 nucleotide sequence: TGCAGTCCAAACTCCCGACAGAACACTGAAGCTTTCTTT. The chain is built from TRBV20-1 and TRBJ1-1; D is undetermined. The V and J ends lost 8 bases and 1 base respectively, with 14 bases between them. The germline gives CDR1 DFQATT, CDR2 SNEGSKA (reference sequence). The CDR3 is 13 residues long.

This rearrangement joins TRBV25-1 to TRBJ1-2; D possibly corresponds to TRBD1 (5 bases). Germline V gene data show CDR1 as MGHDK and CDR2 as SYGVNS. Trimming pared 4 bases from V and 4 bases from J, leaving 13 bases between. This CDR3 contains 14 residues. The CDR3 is CASSAYQGSYGYTF. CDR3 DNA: TGTGCCAGCAGTGCCTACCAGGGTTCCTATGGCTACACCTTC.

CDR3 DNA: TGTGCCAGCAGGCTGGGACTAGCGGTTACCTACGAGCAGTACTTC. Amino acid sequence: CASRLGLAVTYEQYF. J is TRBJ2-7 and V is TRBV6-1; TRBD2 matches at 11 bases. The J segment lost 2 bases and the V segment lost 6 bases, leaving 6 bases of the junction unmatched. The CDR3 has 15 residues. Germline-derived CDR1 and CDR2 are MNHNS and SASEGT.

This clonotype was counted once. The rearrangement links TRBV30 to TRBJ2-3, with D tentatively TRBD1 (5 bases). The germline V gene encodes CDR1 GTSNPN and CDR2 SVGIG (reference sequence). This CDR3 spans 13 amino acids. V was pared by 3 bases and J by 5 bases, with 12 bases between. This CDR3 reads CAWRRSGLDTQYF. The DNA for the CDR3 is TGTGCCTGGAGAAGGTCAGGGTTAGATACGCAGTATTTT.

CDR3 in amino acids: CASSLGAGGGYTF. As DNA, the CDR3 is TGTGCCAGCAGCTTAGGGGCCGGGGGAGGCTACACCTTC. The chain combines TRBV7-2 with TRBJ1-2, with D perhaps TRBD1 (5 bases). The V gene's germline CDR1 is SGHTA and CDR2 FQGNSA. This CDR3 is 13 amino acids long. Trimming removed 1 base at V and 8 bases at J, with 11 bases between.

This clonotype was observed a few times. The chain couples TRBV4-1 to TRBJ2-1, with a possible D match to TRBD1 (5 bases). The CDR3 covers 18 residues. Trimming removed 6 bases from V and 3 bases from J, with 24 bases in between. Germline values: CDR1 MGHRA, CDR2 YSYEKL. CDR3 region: CASSLTIQGQTYYNEQFF. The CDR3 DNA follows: TGCGCCAGCAGTCTAACGATCCAGGGTCAAACTTACTACAATGAGCAGTTCTTC.

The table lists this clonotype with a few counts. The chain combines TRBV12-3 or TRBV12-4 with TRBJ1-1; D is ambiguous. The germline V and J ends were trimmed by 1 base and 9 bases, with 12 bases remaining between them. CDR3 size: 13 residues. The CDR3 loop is CASSLGWAGQAFF. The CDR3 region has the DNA TGTGCCAGCAGTTTAGGTTGGGCTGGGCAAGCTTTCTTT.

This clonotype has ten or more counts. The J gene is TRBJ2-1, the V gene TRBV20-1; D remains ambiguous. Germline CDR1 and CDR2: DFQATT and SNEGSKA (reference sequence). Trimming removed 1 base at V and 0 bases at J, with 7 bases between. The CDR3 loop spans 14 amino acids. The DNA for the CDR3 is TGCAGTGCTAGAGTCGGGCACTCCTACAATGAGCAGTTCTTC. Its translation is CSARVGHSYNEQFF.

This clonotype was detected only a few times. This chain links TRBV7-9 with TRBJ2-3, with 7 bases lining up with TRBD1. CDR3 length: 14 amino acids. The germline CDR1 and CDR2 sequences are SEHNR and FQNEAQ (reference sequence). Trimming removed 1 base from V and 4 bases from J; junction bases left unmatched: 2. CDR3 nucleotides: TGTGCCAGCAGCTTAGTGACAGGGCCAGATACGCAGTATTTT. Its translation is CASSLVTGPDTQYF. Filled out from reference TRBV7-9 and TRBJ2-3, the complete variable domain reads DTGVSQNPRHKITKRGQNVTFRCDPISEHNRLYWYRQTLGQGPEFLTYFQNEAQLEKSRLLSDRFSAERPKGSFSTLEIQRTEQGDSAMYLCASSLVTGPDTQYFGPGTRLTVL.

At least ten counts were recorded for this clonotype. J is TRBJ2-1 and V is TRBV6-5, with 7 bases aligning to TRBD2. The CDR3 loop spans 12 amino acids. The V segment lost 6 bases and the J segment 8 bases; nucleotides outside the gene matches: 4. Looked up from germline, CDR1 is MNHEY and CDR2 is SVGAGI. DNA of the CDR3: TGTGCCAGCAGCCGAGGGAGGGATGAGCAGTTCTTC. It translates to CASSRGRDEQFF.

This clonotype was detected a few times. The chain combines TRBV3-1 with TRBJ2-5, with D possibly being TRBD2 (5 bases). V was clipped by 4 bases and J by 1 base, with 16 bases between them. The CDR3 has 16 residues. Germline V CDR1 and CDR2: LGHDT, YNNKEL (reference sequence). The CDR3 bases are TGTGCCAGCAGCCGAAATGTCGGGCGGGTCCAAGAGACCCAGTACTTC. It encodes CASSRNVGRVQETQYF.

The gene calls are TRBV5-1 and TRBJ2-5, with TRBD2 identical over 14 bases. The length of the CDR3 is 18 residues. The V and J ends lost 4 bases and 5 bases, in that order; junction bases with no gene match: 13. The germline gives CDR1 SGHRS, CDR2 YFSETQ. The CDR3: CASSPRKTSGGAGETQYF. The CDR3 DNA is TGCGCCAGCAGCCCAAGGAAGACTAGCGGGGGGGCCGGTGAGACCCAGTACTTC.

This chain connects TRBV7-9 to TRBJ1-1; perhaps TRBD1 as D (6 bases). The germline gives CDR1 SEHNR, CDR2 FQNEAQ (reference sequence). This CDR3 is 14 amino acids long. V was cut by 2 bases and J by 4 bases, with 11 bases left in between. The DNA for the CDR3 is TGTGCCAGCAGCTTACAGGGGAACCCCACTGAAGCTTTCTTT. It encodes CASSLQGNPTEAFF.

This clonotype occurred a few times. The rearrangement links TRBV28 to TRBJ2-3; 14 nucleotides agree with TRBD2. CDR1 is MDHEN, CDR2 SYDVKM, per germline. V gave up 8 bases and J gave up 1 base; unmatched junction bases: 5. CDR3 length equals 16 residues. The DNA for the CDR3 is TGTGCCAGCGGGACTAGCGGGAGTCCCGGCACAGATACGCAGTATTTT. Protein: CASGTSGSPGTDTQYF. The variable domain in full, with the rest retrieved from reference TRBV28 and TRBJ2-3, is DVKVTQSSRYLVKRTGEKVFLECVQDMDHENMFWYRQDPGLGLRLIYFSYDVKMKEKGDIPEGYSVSREKKERFSLILESASTNQTSMYLCASGTSGSPGTDTQYFGPGTRLTVL.

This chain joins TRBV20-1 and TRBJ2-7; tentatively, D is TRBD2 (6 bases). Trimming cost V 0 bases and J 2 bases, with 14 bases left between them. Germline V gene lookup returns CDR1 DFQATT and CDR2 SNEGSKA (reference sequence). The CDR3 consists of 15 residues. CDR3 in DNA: TGCAGTGCTAGAGATCAGATCGGGGGAGCCTACGAGCAGTACTTC. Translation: CSARDQIGGAYEQYF.

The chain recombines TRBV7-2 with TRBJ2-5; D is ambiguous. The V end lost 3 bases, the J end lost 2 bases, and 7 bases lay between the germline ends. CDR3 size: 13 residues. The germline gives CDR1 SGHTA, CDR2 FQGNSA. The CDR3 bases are TGTGCCAGCAGCTTCAGTCTTCAAGAGACCCAGTACTTC. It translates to CASSFSLQETQYF.

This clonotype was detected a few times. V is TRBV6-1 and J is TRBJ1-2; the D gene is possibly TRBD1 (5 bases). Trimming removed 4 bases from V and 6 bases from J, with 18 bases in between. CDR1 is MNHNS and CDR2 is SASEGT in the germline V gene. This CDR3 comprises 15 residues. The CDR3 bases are TGTGCCAGCAGTGTAGATTACGGGGGATGGGATGGCTACACCTTC. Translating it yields CASSVDYGGWDGYTF.

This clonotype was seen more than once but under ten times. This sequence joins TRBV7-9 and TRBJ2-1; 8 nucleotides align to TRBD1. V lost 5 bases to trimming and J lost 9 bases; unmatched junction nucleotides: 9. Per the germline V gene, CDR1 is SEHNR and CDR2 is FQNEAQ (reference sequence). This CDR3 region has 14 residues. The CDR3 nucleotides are TGTGCCAGCAGCCCCCGGGACAGGCCCTCTGAGCAGTTCTTC. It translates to CASSPRDRPSEQFF.

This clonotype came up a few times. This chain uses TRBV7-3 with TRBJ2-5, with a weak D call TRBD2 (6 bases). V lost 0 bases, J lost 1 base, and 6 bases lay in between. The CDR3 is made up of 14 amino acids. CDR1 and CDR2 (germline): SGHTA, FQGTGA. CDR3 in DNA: TGTGCCAGCAGCTTAACCGGGAGCCAAGAGACCCAGTACTTC. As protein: CASSLTGSQETQYF.

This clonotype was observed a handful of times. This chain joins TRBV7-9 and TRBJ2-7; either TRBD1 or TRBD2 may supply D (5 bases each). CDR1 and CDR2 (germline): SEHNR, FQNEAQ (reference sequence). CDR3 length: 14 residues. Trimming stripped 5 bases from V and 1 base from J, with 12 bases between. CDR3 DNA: TGTGCCAGCAGCACCCGGGACCTATCCTACGAGCAGTACTTC. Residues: CASSTRDLSYEQYF.

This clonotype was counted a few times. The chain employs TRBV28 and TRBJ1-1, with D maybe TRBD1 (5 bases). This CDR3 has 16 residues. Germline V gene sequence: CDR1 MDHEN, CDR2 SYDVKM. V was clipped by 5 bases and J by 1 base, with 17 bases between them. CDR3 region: CASSLRDRRPNTEAFF. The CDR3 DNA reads TGTGCCAGCAGTCTCCGGGACCGCCGGCCGAACACTGAAGCTTTCTTT.

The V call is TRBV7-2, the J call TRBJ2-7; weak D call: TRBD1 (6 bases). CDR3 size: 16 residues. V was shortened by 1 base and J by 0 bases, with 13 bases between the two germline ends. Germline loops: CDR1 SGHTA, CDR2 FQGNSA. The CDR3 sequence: CASSLGGPGASYEQYF. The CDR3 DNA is TGTGCCAGCAGCTTAGGGGGGCCAGGAGCCTCCTACGAGCAGTACTTC.

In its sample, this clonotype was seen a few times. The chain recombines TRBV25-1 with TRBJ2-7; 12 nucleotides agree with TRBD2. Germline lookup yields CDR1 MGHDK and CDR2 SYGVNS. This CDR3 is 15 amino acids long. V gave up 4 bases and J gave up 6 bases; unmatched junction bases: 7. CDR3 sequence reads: CASSVASGRVREQYF. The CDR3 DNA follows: TGTGCCAGCAGTGTGGCTAGCGGGAGGGTCCGCGAGCAGTACTTC.

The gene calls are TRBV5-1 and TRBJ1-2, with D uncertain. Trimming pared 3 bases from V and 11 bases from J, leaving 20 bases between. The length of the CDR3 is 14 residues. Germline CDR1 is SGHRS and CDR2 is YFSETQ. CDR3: CASSSPAFGSIYTF. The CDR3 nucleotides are TGCGCCAGCAGCTCCCCCGCTTTCGGTTCGATTTACACCTTC.

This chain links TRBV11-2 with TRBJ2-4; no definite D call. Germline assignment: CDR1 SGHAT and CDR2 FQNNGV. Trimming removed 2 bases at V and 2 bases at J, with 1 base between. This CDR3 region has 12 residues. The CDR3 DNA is TGTGCCAGCAGCTTAACCAAAAACATTCAGTACTTC. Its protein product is CASSLTKNIQYF.

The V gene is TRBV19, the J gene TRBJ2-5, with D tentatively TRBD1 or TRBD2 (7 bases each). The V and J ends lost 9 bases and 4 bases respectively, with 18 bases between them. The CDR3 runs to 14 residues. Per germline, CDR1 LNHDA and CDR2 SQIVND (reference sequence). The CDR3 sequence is CASSDQGGSETQYF. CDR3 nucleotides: TGTGCCAGCAGTGACCAGGGGGGGTCAGAGACCCAGTACTTC.

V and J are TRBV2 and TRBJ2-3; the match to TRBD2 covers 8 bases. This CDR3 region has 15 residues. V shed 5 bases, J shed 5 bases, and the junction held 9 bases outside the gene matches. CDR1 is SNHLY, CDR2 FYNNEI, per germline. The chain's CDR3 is CASSSTGGPGDTQYF. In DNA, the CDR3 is TGTGCCAGCAGTTCCACGGGAGGGCCTGGAGATACGCAGTATTTT.

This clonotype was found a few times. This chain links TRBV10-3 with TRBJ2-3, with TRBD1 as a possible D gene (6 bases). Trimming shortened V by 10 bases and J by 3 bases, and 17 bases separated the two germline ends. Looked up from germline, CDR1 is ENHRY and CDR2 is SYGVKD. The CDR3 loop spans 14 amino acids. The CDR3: CATRTAIITDTQYF. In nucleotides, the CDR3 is TGTGCCACACGGACAGCAATTATAACAGATACGCAGTATTTT.

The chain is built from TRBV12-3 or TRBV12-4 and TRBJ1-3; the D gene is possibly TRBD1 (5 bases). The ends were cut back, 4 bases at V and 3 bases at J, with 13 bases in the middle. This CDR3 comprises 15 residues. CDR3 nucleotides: TGTGCCAGCAGTTATGGGGGGTCAGGTGGAAACACCATATATTTT. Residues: CASSYGGSGGNTIYF.

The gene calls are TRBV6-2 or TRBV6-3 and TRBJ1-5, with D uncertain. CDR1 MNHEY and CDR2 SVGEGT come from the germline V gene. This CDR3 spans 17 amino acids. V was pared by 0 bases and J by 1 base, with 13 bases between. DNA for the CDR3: TGTGCCAGCAGTTACTCTTCAGGACCTCGAAGCAATCAGCCCCAGCATTTT. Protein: CASSYSSGPRSNQPQHF.

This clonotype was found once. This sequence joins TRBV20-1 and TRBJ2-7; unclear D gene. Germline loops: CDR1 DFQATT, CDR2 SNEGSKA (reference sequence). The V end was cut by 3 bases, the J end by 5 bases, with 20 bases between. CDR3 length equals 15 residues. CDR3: CSASYQARRRDEQYF. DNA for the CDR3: TGCAGTGCTAGCTACCAAGCAAGGCGTCGCGACGAGCAGTACTTC.